Below, 23 T cell receptor beta chains from the same sample are listed, as sequenced in a study of blood T cells in healthy people across ages. Using a J-beta primer mix together with a sample-barcoded 5' primer, a second PCR was run for about 7 to 12 cycles. Each CDR3 protein gets one entry after TCRdb re-called the 5' RACE reads with MiXCR. The repertoire holds around 990,000 distinct CDR3 sequences, with more than 30% as singletons. The material sequenced was blood. The origin of the receptors is a man younger than 35 in good health.

This clonotype was observed a handful of times. The CDR3 reads CASSWGRHNMNTEAFF. Written as DNA, the CDR3 is TGTGCCAGCAGTTGGGGTCGGCACAACATGAACACTGAAGCTTTCTTT. This rearrangement joins TRBV6-5 to TRBJ1-1; D not certain. Looked up from germline, CDR1 is MNHEY and CDR2 is SVGAGI. This CDR3 has 16 amino acids. The V and J ends lost 4 bases and 0 bases respectively, with 15 bases between them.

This clonotype was picked up a small number of times. CDR3 nucleotide sequence: TGTGCCAGCAGTTTAGCCGCAGGCCATATGGCCGAGCAGTACTTC. Its translation is CASSLAAGHMAEQYF. The V and J genes are TRBV12-3 or TRBV12-4 and TRBJ2-7; no clear D. The CDR3 has 15 amino acids. Trimming cost V 0 bases and J 6 bases, with 15 bases left between them.

The rearrangement uses TRBV20-1 and TRBJ2-1, with TRBD2 identical over 13 bases. Germline values: CDR1 DFQATT, CDR2 SNEGSKA (reference sequence). The V and J ends lost 6 bases and 0 bases, in that order; junction bases with no gene match: 14. The length of the CDR3 is 19 residues. CDR3 DNA sequence: TGCAGTGCGTACCGGACTAGCGGGAGACTTTCCATCTCCTACAATGAGCAGTTCTTC. Its translation: CSAYRTSGRLSISYNEQFF.

This clonotype showed up just once. The CDR3 reads CAISEADRVAKNIQYF. The CDR3 nucleotides read TGTGCCATCAGTGAGGCGGACCGCGTAGCCAAAAACATTCAGTACTTC. The gene calls are TRBV10-3 and TRBJ2-4; D is unclear. Trimming stripped 2 bases from V and 0 bases from J, with 11 bases between. Germline assignment: CDR1 ENHRY and CDR2 SYGVKD. The CDR3 sequence is 16 residues long.

The chain carries TRBV5-1 and TRBJ2-1; D gene unclear. The J call is in doubt because the DNA end fits TRBJ2-7 better. Per germline, CDR1 SGHRS and CDR2 YFSETQ. The CDR3 loop spans 16 amino acids. CDR3 coding DNA: TGCGCCAGCAGCTTGGGCCAGGCGAGCTCCTACAATGAGCAGTACTTC. This codes for CASSLGQASSYNEQYF.

This clonotype was observed a single time. The rearrangement uses TRBV7-2 and TRBJ2-7; D is uncertain. The germline gives CDR1 SGHTA, CDR2 FQGNSA. The V gene lost 0 bases and the J gene lost 0 bases, with 12 bases spanning the gap. CDR3 length equals 16 residues. The CDR3 region is CTSSLARIGNSYEQYF. Here the CDR3 DNA reads TGTACCAGCAGCTTAGCGAGGATAGGGAACTCCTACGAGCAGTACTTC.

This rearrangement joins TRBV6-1 to TRBJ1-2; D is uncertain. From germline, CDR1 is MNHNS and CDR2 SASEGT. Deletions cut 7 bases from V and 9 bases from J, with 18 bases between. The CDR3 is made up of 13 amino acids. DNA for the CDR3: TGTGCCAGCACCGTCACCCCCGAGAAAAGCTACACCTTC. This codes for CASTVTPEKSYTF.

This clonotype was detected only a few times. This chain connects TRBV11-2 to TRBJ2-7; possibly TRBD1 for D (6 bases). The ends were cut back, 5 bases at V and 1 base at J, with 15 bases in the middle. The germline CDR1 and CDR2 sequences are SGHAT and FQNNGV. The CDR3 contains 15 residues. The chain's CDR3 is CASSTHGTPSYEQYF. CDR3 in DNA: TGTGCCAGCAGCACACACGGGACACCATCCTACGAGCAGTACTTC.

This clonotype showed up just a few times. V gene TRBV6-6 combines with J gene TRBJ2-5; D is unclear. V was shortened by 0 bases and J by 0 bases, with 8 bases between the two germline ends. CDR1 MNHNY and CDR2 SVGAGI come from the germline V gene (reference sequence). The CDR3 has 15 amino acids. The CDR3 protein is CASSYSARDQETQYF. As DNA, the CDR3 is TGTGCCAGCAGTTACTCGGCACGGGACCAAGAGACCCAGTACTTC.

The CDR3 nucleotides are TGTGCCAGCAGCTTAGAAGGCGGGGGGACTTATTACAATGAGCAGTTCTTC. This translates into CASSLEGGGTYYNEQFF. V usage is TRBV7-6 and J usage is TRBJ2-1; 8 positions match TRBD2. From germline, CDR1 is SGHVS and CDR2 FNYEAQ. CDR3 length equals 17 residues. V shed 1 base and J 4 bases; nucleotides not matched to a gene: 9. Using reference TRBV7-6 and TRBJ2-1 for the parts outside the CDR3, the full variable domain is GAGVSQSPRYKVTKRGQDVALRCDPISGHVSLYWYRQALGQGPEFLTYFNYEAQQDKSGLPNDRFSAERPEGSISTLTIQRTEQRDSAMYRCASSLEGGGTYYNEQFFGPGTRLTVL.

This chain uses TRBV27 with TRBJ1-5; 10 nucleotides align to TRBD1. Germline assignment: CDR1 MNHEY and CDR2 SMNVEV (reference sequence). With 5 bases clipped from V and 4 bases from J, the junction kept 8 bases outside the gene matches. The CDR3 covers 16 residues. CDR3 sequence (DNA): TGTGCCAGCAGTCCCCAGGGACAGGGGCCTAATCAGCCCCAGCATTTT. Translated, it gives CASSPQGQGPNQPQHF.

This chain uses TRBV29-1 with TRBJ2-1; 8 positions match TRBD2. The V gene's germline CDR1 is SQVTM and CDR2 ANQGSEA. V trimming: 6 bases; J trimming: 10 bases; junction bases outside the gene matches: 11. The CDR3 runs to 13 residues. CDR3 protein: CSVVGPPGGEQFF. The CDR3, as DNA: TGCAGCGTAGTCGGGCCACCGGGGGGGGAGCAGTTCTTC.

The chain employs TRBV27 and TRBJ1-1; 8 bases are a match to TRBD1. The CDR3 is 15 amino acids. With V trimmed by 0 bases and J by 4 bases, 4 bases remained unmatched. The germline V gene has CDR1 MNHEY and CDR2 SMNVEV (reference sequence). The CDR3 region has the DNA TGTGCCAGCAGTTTATCGTCAGGGGGCGGCACTGAAGCTTTCTTT. Amino acid sequence: CASSLSSGGGTEAFF.

In this sample, this clonotype turned up a few times. The chain employs TRBV25-1 and TRBJ2-3; 16 bases agree with TRBD2. The CDR3 contains 18 residues. Trimming removed 6 bases from V and 0 bases from J; junction bases left unmatched: 6. Germline V gives CDR1 MGHDK, CDR2 SYGVNS. This CDR3 reads CASREGLAGGGSTDTQYF. The CDR3 coding sequence is TGTGCCAGCAGAGAGGGACTAGCGGGGGGGGGAAGCACAGATACGCAGTATTTT.

This clonotype has more than one count but fewer than ten. Here the CDR3 DNA reads TGTGCCAGCAGCCAAGGAGGAGGGATCTACGAGCAGTACTTC. Its translation is CASSQGGGIYEQYF. The chain is built from TRBV4-2 and TRBJ2-7; the D gene is possibly TRBD2 (6 bases). The CDR3 loop spans 14 amino acids. In germline, CDR1 is LGHNA, CDR2 YNFKEQ. V dropped 1 base and J dropped 3 bases, with 10 bases sitting between them.

This clonotype occurred a few times. The chain combines TRBV20-1 with TRBJ1-2; no clear D. Trimming removed 4 bases from V and 3 bases from J, with 9 bases in between. The CDR3 extends over 12 amino acids. CDR1 DFQATT and CDR2 SNEGSKA come from the germline V gene (reference sequence). The CDR3 DNA follows: TGCAGTGCTACTCCCCATCACTATGGCTACACCTTC. This sequence encodes CSATPHHYGYTF.

This clonotype has at least ten counts. The chain is built from TRBV5-1 and TRBJ2-3; no reliable D call. Germline V gene data show CDR1 as SGHRS and CDR2 as YFSETQ. V was shortened by 0 bases and J by 5 bases, with 10 bases between the two germline ends. This CDR3 is built from 14 residues. The CDR3 here is CASSLAATGDTQYF. The CDR3 DNA sequence: TGCGCCAGCAGCTTGGCCGCCACCGGAGATACGCAGTATTTT.

The rearrangement joins TRBV7-2 to TRBJ2-1, with TRBD2 matching over 14 bases. The CDR3 extends over 19 amino acids. V trimming: 6 bases; J trimming: 4 bases; junction bases outside the gene matches: 14. Germline V gene lookup returns CDR1 SGHTA and CDR2 FQGNSA. CDR3 nucleotides: TGTGCCAGCAGTAAGACCGGGACTAGCGGGGGCCCTAGATACAATGAGCAGTTCTTC. Protein product: CASSKTGTSGGPRYNEQFF. The full variable domain, completed using reference TRBV7-2 and TRBJ2-1, is GAGVSQSPSNKVTEKGKDVELRCDPISGHTALYWYRQSLGQGLEFLIYFQGNSAPDKSGLPSDRFSAERTGGSVSTLTIQRTQQEDSAVYLCASSKTGTSGGPRYNEQFFGPGTRLTVL.

V gene TRBV6-5 combines with J gene TRBJ2-2; D not certain. V shed 3 bases and J shed 6 bases, with 8 bases lying between them. CDR3 length: 13 residues. Germline loops: CDR1 MNHEY, CDR2 SVGAGI. CDR3 sequence (DNA): TGTGCCAGCAGTTATGGCGAACCCGGGGAGCTGTTTTTT. It codes for CASSYGEPGELFF.

This clonotype is a singleton in its sample. The rearrangement joins TRBV7-2 to TRBJ2-3; either TRBD1 or TRBD2 may supply D (6 bases each). CDR1 and CDR2 from the germline V gene are SGHTA and FQGNSA. V was pared by 0 bases and J by 6 bases, with 19 bases between. The CDR3 totals 17 residues. The CDR3 DNA sequence: TGTGCCAGCAGCTTAGCACAGGGAAGCGGGTCGCCGGATACGCAGTATTTT. Encoded protein: CASSLAQGSGSPDTQYF.

This clonotype was found a few times. The rearrangement joins TRBV20-1 to TRBJ2-1; 11 bases agree with TRBD2. With V trimmed by 5 bases and J by 3 bases, 9 bases remained unmatched. Germline CDR1 DFQATT, CDR2 SNEGSKA (reference sequence). CDR3 size: 16 residues. In DNA form, the CDR3 reads TGCAGTGCTGAGGGTCTACTAGCGGGGGTCTACAATGAGCAGTTCTTC. Protein product: CSAEGLLAGVYNEQFF.

This chain connects TRBV20-1 to TRBJ1-2; TRBD1 is a possible D gene (6 bases). Looked up from germline, CDR1 is DFQATT and CDR2 is SNEGSKA (reference sequence). V lost 1 base and J 8 bases, leaving 11 bases between the germline ends. The CDR3 runs to 12 residues. CDR3 in DNA: TGCAGTGCTAGAGGGCAGGGGTGGGGCTACACCTTC. This gives the protein CSARGQGWGYTF.

The chain combines TRBV7-8 with TRBJ1-4; D gene ambiguous. With 7 bases removed from V and 3 bases from J, the gap between germline ends came to 24 bases. The CDR3 consists of 18 residues. CDR1 is SGHVS and CDR2 is FQNEAQ in the germline V gene. The CDR3 loop is CASTSKAIPRDSNEKLFF. CDR3 DNA: TGTGCCAGCACCTCGAAAGCGATCCCCCGGGATTCTAATGAAAAACTGTTTTTT.